This TCR beta chain was sequenced for a study of beta chain features in type 1 diabetes (dated 2018 in TCRdb). General notes on the study: No differences in mean age, gender distribution, total cell number or subset yield were found between patients and healthy donors. A total of roughly 98,000,000 sorted cells were examined across all samples, and RNA yield correlated strongly with the number of cells per subset. Naive and central memory subsets were obtained from all 30 or so donors, but regulatory and stem cell-like memory subsets were isolated from only 8 patients and roughly eight healthy donors. The study compared the TCRB repertoires of sorted circulating CD4+ T cell subsets in recently diagnosed type 1 diabetes patients with those in matched healthy donors.

For CDR1 and CDR2, the germline V gene (reference sequence) lists SEHNR and FQNEAQ. Inclusive of the bounding cysteine and phenylalanine, the CDR3 is 14 residues long. The retained sequence is limited to the CDR3, 42 bases, with the frame set at the first base. V trim: 2 bases; J trim: 5 bases; unmatched bases: 5. The entire amount of isolated RNA was reverse transcribed using the High Capacity cDNA Reverse Transcription Kit, so the sequenced TCRB transcripts were expressed ones. Deep immunoSEQ sequencing was applied to naive, central memory and regulatory T cell samples, giving an average of roughly 3.5 million total reads per sample. Sorted cells were lysed in RLT buffer, and RNA was extracted using DNase-treated RNeasy Micro or Mini kits according to cell number. Each cell subset was processed separately to prevent cross-contamination, with patient and healthy donor samples processed together. The immunoSEQ multiplex PCR was used to amplify TCRB sequences from cDNA, yielding 87-bp fragments that span the CDR3 region. Sequencing of the amplicons was performed on the Illumina HiSeq platform. The original pipeline was this. PCR bias was corrected computationally using synthetic template baselines, and reads within Hamming distance 2 were collapsed, with unmergeable singletons discarded. Reads were aligned to IMGT to assign V, D and J genes, CDR3 length, and insertions or deletions at six rearrangement sites. Clonotype counts were normalized to sorted cell number within each subset before computing true diversity and Gini coefficients with the tcR R package. The overlap coefficient, calculated on TCRB nucleotide sequences, was used to measure repertoire sharing. Out-of-frame TCRB sequences from naive cells were analyzed to stand in for the pre-selection repertoire. The clones in this table, taken by TCRdb from immuneACCESS, are in-frame only. Not every clone is retained; where verified, under half of the shortfall comes from an unresolved V gene, and the cause of the rest is unknown. Clone size and V and J calls were adopted from that table, with D and trimming inferred from the DNA. Counted in this sample were some 330,000 clones; roughly 11% of them appeared once. 0.015% of the sample is in the top ten clones.

Each donor gave one peripheral blood draw, about 110 mL on average, collected into heparinised tubes. Naive, central memory, regulatory and stem cell-like memory CD4+ T cells were sorted on a BD FACSAria II using a panel including CD45RO, CCR7, CD25, CD127, CD95 and CD27. A purity above 98% was achieved for all sorted populations. PBMCs were isolated immediately by Lymphoprep density gradient centrifugation and stained directly without culture. Samples were stained and sorted in pairs, with one healthy donor and one patient per experiment, so that batch effects were minimized. Concerning this clone itself: Its binding antigen is unknown. Base qualities are not at hand, and no much larger clone is one base apart.

Overall study outcomes, separate from this receptor: Because small numbers of individuals were included in the HLA sub-analyses, any influence of HLA type on TCRB rearrangement was left unresolved. Because cDNA rather than genomic DNA was sequenced, highly expressing activated cells could have been over-represented, although no difference in activation and CD3 levels was found between groups. PCR may preferentially amplify shorter templates, but because patient and control samples were amplified and corrected together, any resulting skew would affect both groups equally. At VDJ recombination sites, type 1 diabetes patients had fewer insertions and more deleted nucleotides, which implies abnormalities in thymic rearrangement. A moderate but significant shortening of TCRB CDR3 length was observed in type 1 diabetes patients in all four CD4+ subsets. Naive, central memory and regulatory TCRB repertoires appeared to be more alike among patients than among healthy donors.

This receptor was taken from a woman aged 25-40 years in good health. The rearranged segments are TRBV7-9 and TRBJ2-7, and 8 junction bases match TRBD1. Sequencing was performed on naive CD4+ T cells from blood. The cell subset or site label on this specimen signifies: true naive CD4+ T cells. Here is the DNA: TGTGCCAGCAGCTTAATCAGGGGGCAAGACGAGCAGTACTTC. Its protein reads: CASSLIRGQDEQYF.